The present T cell receptor beta chain was sequenced within a study of spatial heterogeneity in lung cancer. This clonotype occurred a few times. Per the germline V gene, CDR1 is MNHNS and CDR2 is SASEGT. This CDR3 is 15 amino acids long. V was trimmed by 4 bases and J by 2 bases, leaving 12 bases between them. Time point defined: blood at routine non-recurrence follow-up after resection. The study sequenced unsorted whole RNA from tumor, nontumor lung or frozen PBMC. Using its own MiXCR run on the 5' RACE reads, TCRdb lists one record per CDR3 protein. The repertoire has under 150,000 distinct CDR3 sequences, about a tenth of them found once; the top ten carry more than 20%.

Sequencing was performed on PBMCs, taken at follow-up. This rearrangement joins TRBV6-1 to TRBJ1-3; D may be TRBD1 (5 bases). This sequence was found in a female donor with early-stage non-small cell lung cancer. The CDR3 nucleotides are TGTGCCAGCAGTGTGTGGGGCGCCCCTGGAAACACCATATATTTT. Translating gives CASSVWGAPGNTIYF.